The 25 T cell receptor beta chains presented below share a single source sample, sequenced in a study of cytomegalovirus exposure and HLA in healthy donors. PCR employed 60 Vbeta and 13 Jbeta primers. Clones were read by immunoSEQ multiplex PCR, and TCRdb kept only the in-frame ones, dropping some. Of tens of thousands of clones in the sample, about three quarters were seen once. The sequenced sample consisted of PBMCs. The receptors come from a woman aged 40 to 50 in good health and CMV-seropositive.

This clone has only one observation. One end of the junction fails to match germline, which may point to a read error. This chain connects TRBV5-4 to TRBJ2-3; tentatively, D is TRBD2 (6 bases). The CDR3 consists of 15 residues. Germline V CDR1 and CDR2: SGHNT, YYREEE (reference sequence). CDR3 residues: CASSLGDFSTDTQYF. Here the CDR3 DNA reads TGTGCCAGCAGTTTGGGGGACTTCAGCACAGATACGCAGTATTTT.

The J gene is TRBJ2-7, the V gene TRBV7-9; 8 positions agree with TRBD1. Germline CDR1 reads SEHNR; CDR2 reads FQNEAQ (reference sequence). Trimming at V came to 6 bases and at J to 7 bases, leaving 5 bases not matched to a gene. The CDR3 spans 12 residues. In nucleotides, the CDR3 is TGTGCCAGCAGGCAGGGGGCGGGAGAGCAGTACTTC. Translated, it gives CASRQGAGEQYF.

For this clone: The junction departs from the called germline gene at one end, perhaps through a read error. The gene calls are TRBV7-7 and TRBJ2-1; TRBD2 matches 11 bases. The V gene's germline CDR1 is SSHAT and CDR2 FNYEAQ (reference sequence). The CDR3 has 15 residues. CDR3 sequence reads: CASSARLAGNNEQFF. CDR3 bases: TGTGCTAGCAGCGCCAGACTAGCGGGGAACAATGAGCAGTTCTTC.

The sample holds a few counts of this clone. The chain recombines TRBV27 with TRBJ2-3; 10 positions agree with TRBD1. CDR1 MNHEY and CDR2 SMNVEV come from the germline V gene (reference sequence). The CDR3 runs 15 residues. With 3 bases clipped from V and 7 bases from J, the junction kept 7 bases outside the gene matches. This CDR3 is CASSFGTGDINTQYF. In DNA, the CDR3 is TGTGCCAGCAGTTTTGGGACAGGGGATATTAATACGCAGTATTTT.

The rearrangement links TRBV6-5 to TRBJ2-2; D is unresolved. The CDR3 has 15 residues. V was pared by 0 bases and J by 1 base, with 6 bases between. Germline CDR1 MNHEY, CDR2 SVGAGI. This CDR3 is CASSYSQENTGELFF. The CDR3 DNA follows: TGTGCCAGCAGTTACTCCCAGGAGAACACCGGGGAGCTGTTTTTT.

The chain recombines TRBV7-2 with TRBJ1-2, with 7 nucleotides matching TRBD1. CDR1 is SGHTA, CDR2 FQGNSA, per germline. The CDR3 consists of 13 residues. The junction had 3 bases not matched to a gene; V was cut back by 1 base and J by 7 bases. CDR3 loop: CASSLDRGGGYTF. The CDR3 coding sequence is TGTGCCAGCAGCTTAGACAGGGGCGGTGGCTACACCTTC.

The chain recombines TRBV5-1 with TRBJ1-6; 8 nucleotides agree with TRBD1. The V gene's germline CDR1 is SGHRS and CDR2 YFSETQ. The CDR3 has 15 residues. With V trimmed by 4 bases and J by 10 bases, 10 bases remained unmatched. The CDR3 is CASSIQQGVGSPLHF. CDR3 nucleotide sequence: TGCGCCAGCAGCATACAACAGGGGGTAGGGTCACCCCTCCACTTT. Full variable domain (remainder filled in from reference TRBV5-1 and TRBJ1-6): KAGVTQTPRYLIKTRGQQVTLSCSPISGHRSVSWYQQTPGQGLQFLFEYFSETQRNKGNFPGRFSGRQFSNSRSEMNVSTLELGDSALYLCASSIQQGVGSPLHFGNGTRLTVT.

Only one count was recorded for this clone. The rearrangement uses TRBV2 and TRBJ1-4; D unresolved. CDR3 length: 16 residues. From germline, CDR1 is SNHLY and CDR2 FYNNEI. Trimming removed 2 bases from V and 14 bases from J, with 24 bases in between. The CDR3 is CASSEYKGEYSTGLFF. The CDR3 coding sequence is TGTGCCAGCAGTGAATATAAAGGCGAATACTCTACGGGGCTGTTTTTT.

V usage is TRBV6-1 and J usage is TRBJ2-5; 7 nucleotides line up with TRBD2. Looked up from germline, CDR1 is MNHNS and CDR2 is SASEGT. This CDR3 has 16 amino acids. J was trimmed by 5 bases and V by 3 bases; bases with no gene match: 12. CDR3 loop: CASSESGTIFGETQYF. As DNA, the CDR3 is TGTGCCAGCAGTGAGTCGGGGACTATATTTGGGGAGACCCAGTACTTC.

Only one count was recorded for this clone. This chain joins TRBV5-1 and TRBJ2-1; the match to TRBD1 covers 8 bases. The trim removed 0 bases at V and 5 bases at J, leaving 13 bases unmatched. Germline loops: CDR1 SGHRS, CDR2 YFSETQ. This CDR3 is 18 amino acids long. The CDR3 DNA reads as TGCGCCAGCAGCTTGGGAAGGACAGGGTATAAATTTCACAATGAGCAGTTCTTC. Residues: CASSLGRTGYKFHNEQFF.

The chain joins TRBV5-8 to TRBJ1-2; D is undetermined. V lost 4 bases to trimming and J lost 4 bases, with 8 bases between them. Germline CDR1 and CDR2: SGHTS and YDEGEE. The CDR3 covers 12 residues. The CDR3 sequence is CASSRLSYGYTF. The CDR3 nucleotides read TGTGCCAGCAGCCGACTGAGCTATGGCTACACCTTC.

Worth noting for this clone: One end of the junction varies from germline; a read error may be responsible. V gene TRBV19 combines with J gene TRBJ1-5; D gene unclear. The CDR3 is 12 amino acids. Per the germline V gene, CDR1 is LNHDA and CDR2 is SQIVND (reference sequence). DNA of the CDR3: TGTACCAGTAGCGGGAGCAATCAGCCCCAGCATTTT. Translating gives CTSSGSNQPQHF. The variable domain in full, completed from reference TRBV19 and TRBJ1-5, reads DGGITQSPKYLFRKEGQNVTLSCEQNLNHDAMYWYRQDPGQGLRLIYYSQIVNDFQKGDIAEGYSVSREKKESFPLTVTSAQKNPTAFYLCTSSGSNQPQHFGDGTRLSIL.

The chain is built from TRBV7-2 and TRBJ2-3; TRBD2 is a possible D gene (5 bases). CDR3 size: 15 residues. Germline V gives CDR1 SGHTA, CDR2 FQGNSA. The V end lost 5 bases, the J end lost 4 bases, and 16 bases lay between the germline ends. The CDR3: CASSPQAGNPDTQYF. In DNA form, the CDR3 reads TGTGCCAGCAGCCCCCAGGCGGGCAACCCAGATACGCAGTATTTT.

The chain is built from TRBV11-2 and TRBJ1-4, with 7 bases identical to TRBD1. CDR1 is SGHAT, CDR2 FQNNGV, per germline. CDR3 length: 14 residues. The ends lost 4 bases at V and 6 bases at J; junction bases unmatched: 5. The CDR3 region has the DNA TGTGCCAGCAGCTACGACAGGGATTATGAAAAACTGTTTTTT. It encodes CASSYDRDYEKLFF. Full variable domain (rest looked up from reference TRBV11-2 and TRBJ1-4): EAGVAQSPRYKIIEKRQSVAFWCNPISGHATLYWYQQILGQGPKLLIQFQNNGVVDDSQLPKDRFSAERLKGVDSTLKIQPAKLEDSAVYLCASSYDRDYEKLFFGSGTQLSVL.

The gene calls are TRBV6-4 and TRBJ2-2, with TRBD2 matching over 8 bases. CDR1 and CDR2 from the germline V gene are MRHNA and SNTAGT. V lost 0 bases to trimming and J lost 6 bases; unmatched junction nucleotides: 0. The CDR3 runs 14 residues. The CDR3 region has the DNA TGTGCCAGCAGTGACTCCGGGGGGGCCGGGGAGCTGTTTTTT. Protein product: CASSDSGGAGELFF.

The CDR3 DNA reads as TGCGCCAGCGAAAGCGGGGGGGCCGGAGGAGAGACCCAGTACTTC. It specifies CASESGGAGGETQYF. The V and J genes are TRBV5-1 and TRBJ2-5; TRBD2 agrees at 10 bases. V dropped 7 bases and J dropped 4; count of bases not matched to a gene: 10. CDR3 length equals 15 residues. Germline V gene lookup returns CDR1 SGHRS and CDR2 YFSETQ. The full variable domain, in which reference TRBV5-1 and TRBJ2-5 provide the parts outside the CDR3, is KAGVTQTPRYLIKTRGQQVTLSCSPISGHRSVSWYQQTPGQGLQFLFEYFSETQRNKGNFPGRFSGRQFSNSRSEMNVSTLELGDSALYLCASESGGAGGETQYFGPGTRLLVL.

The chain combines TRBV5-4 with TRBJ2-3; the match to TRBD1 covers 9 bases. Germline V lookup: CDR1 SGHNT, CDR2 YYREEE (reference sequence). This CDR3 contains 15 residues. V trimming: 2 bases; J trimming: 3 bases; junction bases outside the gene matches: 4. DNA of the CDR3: TGTGCCAGCAGCTTACAGGGGGCTACGACAGATACGCAGTATTTT. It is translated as CASSLQGATTDTQYF.

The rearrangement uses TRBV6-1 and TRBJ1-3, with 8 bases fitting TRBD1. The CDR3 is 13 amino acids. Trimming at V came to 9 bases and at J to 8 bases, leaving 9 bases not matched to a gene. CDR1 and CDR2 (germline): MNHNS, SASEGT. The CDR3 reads CARSGGFEDTIYF. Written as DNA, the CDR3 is TGTGCCAGATCAGGGGGCTTCGAGGACACCATATATTTT.

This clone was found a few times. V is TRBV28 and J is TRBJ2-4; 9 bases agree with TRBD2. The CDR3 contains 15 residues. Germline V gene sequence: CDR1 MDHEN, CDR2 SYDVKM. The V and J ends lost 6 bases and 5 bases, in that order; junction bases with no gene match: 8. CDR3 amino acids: CASRVSGGEQNIQYF. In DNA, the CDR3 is TGTGCCAGCAGAGTTAGCGGGGGAGAACAAAACATTCAGTACTTC.

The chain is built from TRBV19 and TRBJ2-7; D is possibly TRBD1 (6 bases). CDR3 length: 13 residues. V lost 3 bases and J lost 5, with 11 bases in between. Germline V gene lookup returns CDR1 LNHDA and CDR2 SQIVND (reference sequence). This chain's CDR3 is CASSIDRSDEQYF. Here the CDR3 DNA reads TGTGCCAGTAGTATTGACAGGTCGGACGAGCAGTACTTC.

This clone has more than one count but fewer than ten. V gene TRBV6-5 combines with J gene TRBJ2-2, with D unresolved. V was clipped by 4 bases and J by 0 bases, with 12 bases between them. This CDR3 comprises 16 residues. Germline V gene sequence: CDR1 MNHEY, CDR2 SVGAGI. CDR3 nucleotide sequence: TGTGCCAGCAGTTCCGCCCAGGCCCCGAACACCGGGGAGCTGTTTTTT. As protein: CASSSAQAPNTGELFF.

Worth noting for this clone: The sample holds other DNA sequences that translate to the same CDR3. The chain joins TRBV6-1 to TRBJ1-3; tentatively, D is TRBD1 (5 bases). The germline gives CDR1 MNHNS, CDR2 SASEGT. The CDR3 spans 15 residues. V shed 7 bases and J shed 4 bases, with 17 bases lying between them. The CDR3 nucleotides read TGTGCCAGCATAAGGGGCCCGAGCTCCGGAAACACCATATATTTT. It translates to CASIRGPSSGNTIYF.

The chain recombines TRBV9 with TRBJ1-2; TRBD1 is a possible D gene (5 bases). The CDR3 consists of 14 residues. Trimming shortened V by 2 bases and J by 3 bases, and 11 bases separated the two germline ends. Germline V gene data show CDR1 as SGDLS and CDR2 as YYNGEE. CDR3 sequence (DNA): TGTGCCAGCAGCGTGTCGGGGGTAGACTATGGCTACACCTTC. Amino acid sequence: CASSVSGVDYGYTF.

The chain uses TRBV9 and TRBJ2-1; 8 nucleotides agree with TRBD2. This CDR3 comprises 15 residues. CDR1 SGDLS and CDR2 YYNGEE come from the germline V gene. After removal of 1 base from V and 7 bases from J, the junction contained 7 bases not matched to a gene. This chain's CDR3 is CASSVYISGGNEQFF. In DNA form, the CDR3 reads TGTGCCAGCAGCGTATATATCTCGGGGGGGAATGAGCAGTTCTTC.

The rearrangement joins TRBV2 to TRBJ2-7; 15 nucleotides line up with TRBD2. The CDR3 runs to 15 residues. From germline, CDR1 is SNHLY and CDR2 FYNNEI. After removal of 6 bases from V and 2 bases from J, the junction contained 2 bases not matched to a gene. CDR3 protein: CASRGTSGGTYEQYF. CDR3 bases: TGTGCCAGCAGGGGGACTAGCGGGGGGACCTACGAGCAGTACTTC. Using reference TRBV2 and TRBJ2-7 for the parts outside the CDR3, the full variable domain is EPEVTQTPSHQVTQMGQEVILRCVPISNHLYFYWYRQILGQKVEFLVSFYNNEISEKSEIFDDQFSVERPDGSNFTLKIRSTKLEDSAMYFCASRGTSGGTYEQYFGPGTRLTVT.